This T cell receptor beta chain was obtained from a study of T cells in Graves' hyperthyroidism and ophthalmopathy. Across the whole study: The initial diagnosis was the point when peripheral blood was collected, ahead of any treatment. General study points: Researchers report that a 13 V-J model separated ophthalmopathy from stable hyperthyroidism.

The source material, RNA transcripts, was used to amplify TCR beta CDR3 regions. Using the HTBI primer set, a first-round RT-PCR was run on the TCR CDR3. MiXCR, applied by TCRdb to the multiplex PCR reads, yields one record per CDR3 protein. The table has roughly 300,000 distinct CDR3 sequences, around 13% seen once. Hyperthyroidism patients were newly diagnosed, had disease duration under 2 months, and were aged 18 to 65 years. Uncontrolled infection, other autoimmune disease, pregnancy or lactation led to exclusion. Trimming removed 0 bases at V and 4 bases at J, with 2 bases between. Germline CDR1 reads SGHTA; CDR2 reads FQGNSA. This CDR3 region has 12 residues. This clonotype was seen many times. No antigen is known for it.

This sequence joins TRBV7-2 and TRBJ2-3; D not resolved. Sequencing used blood. This receptor was obtained from a young woman with Graves' hyperthyroidism. The CDR3 nucleotides are TGTGCCAGCAGCTTAGCGTCAGATACGCAGTATTTT. Protein: CASSLASDTQYF.